These 23 T cell receptor beta chains came from one sample sequenced in a study of blood T cell repertoires in COVID-19. Clones were read by immunoSEQ multiplex PCR, and TCRdb kept only the in-frame ones, dropping some. This repertoire shows 95,000 or so clones, about four fifths found once; its top ten account for more than 20%. Sequenced material: peripheral blood. These receptors were obtained from a human donor in a cohort sampled during active COVID-19.

The rearrangement joins TRBV6-5 to TRBJ2-5; a possible D gene is TRBD2 (5 bases). There are 15 residues in the CDR3. V dropped 0 bases and J dropped 6 bases, with 14 bases sitting between them. Germline V gene sequence: CDR1 MNHEY, CDR2 SVGAGI. The CDR3 DNA sequence: TGTGCCAGCAGTTACTCGCCTAGCCCGGGCCAGACCCAGTACTTC. Its translation: CASSYSPSPGQTQYF.

V and J are TRBV19 and TRBJ1-6; 8 bases align to TRBD1. V dropped 3 bases and J dropped 6; count of bases not matched to a gene: 10. Germline CDR1 LNHDA, CDR2 SQIVND (reference sequence). CDR3 length equals 17 residues. CDR3 residues: CASSISRRGRSNSPLHF. CDR3 nucleotide sequence: TGTGCCAGTAGTATCTCCCGCAGGGGGCGCAGTAATTCACCCCTCCACTTT.

This rearrangement joins TRBV13 to TRBJ1-2, with 11 bases matching TRBD1. The CDR3 is made up of 15 amino acids. The trim removed 7 bases at V and 3 bases at J, leaving 7 bases unmatched. The germline V gene encodes CDR1 PRHDT and CDR2 FYEKMQ (reference sequence). The CDR3 DNA follows: TGTGCCAGCACAGGACAGGGGGCGGGAGACTATGGCTACACCTTC. As protein: CASTGQGAGDYGYTF.

The chain carries TRBV7-3 and TRBJ2-1, with 10 bases that match TRBD2. V shed 2 bases, J shed 4 bases, and the junction held 5 bases outside the gene matches. Germline CDR1 is SGHTA and CDR2 is FQGTGA. The CDR3 has 16 amino acids. This chain's CDR3 is CASSLRTSGVYNEQFF. For the CDR3, the DNA is TGTGCCAGCAGCTTACGAACTAGCGGGGTTTACAATGAGCAGTTCTTC.

This sequence joins TRBV10-1 and TRBJ2-3; D possibly corresponds to TRBD1 (5 bases). The germline V and J ends were trimmed by 5 bases and 4 bases, with 7 bases remaining between them. Germline values: CDR1 WNHNN, CDR2 SYGVQD (reference sequence). The CDR3 covers 12 residues. CDR3 coding DNA: TGCGCCAGCAGTCCAGGGCCAGATACGCAGTATTTT. Encoded protein: CASSPGPDTQYF.

The rearrangement uses TRBV21-1 and TRBJ1-5; the table's D call TRBD1 went unverified against the DNA. TRBV21-1 is a recognized pseudogene. This CDR3 comprises 15 residues. CDR3 protein: CASSKEGRGDQPQHF. The CDR3 region has the DNA TGTGCCAGCAGCAAAGAGGGCAGGGGAGATCAGCCCCAGCATTTT.

This chain connects TRBV14 to TRBJ1-4, with 7 nucleotides matching TRBD1. Unmatched junction bases numbered 11, after V lost 2 bases and J lost 5 bases. The germline V gene has CDR1 SGHDN and CDR2 FVKESK. CDR3 length: 17 amino acids. CDR3 sequence (DNA): TGTGCCAGCAGCCAACGACAGGGCATTTCATCGAATGAAAAACTGTTTTTT. Translating it yields CASSQRQGISSNEKLFF.

V usage is TRBV18 and J usage is TRBJ1-1; D remains unclear. In germline, CDR1 is KGHSH, CDR2 LQKENI. Trimming removed 0 bases from V and 4 bases from J, with 12 bases in between. This CDR3 is 15 amino acids long. The CDR3 nucleotides are TGTGCCAGCTCACCACCGGCCTACCGGGGCACTGAAGCTTTCTTT. Residues: CASSPPAYRGTEAFF.

The chain couples TRBV19 to TRBJ2-2; D call uncertain. The V end lost 5 bases, the J end lost 0 bases, and 10 bases lay between the germline ends. Per the germline V gene, CDR1 is LNHDA and CDR2 is SQIVND (reference sequence). The CDR3 is made up of 15 amino acids. The DNA of the CDR3 is TGTGCCAGTAGTTCGCAAGCATCGAACACCGGGGAGCTGTTTTTT. This codes for CASSSQASNTGELFF.

The rearrangement uses TRBV5-1 and TRBJ1-1, with TRBD1 as a possible D gene (6 bases). Per germline, CDR1 SGHRS and CDR2 YFSETQ. The germline V and J ends were trimmed by 4 bases and 9 bases, with 16 bases remaining between them. There are 13 residues in the CDR3. CDR3 DNA sequence: TGCGCCAGCAGCATGGGGACTCAGGGGAAAGCTTTCTTT. It specifies CASSMGTQGKAFF.

The rearrangement joins TRBV10-1 to TRBJ1-1; D unresolved. CDR1 and CDR2 (germline): WNHNN, SYGVQD (reference sequence). This CDR3 has 14 residues. Trimming pared 4 bases from V and 4 bases from J, leaving 13 bases between. CDR3 sequence (DNA): TGCGCCAGCAGTGCCGGGTCTCGGGGCACTGAAGCTTTCTTT. Its translation: CASSAGSRGTEAFF.

The chain uses TRBV19 and TRBJ1-1; D might be TRBD1 (6 bases). Germline V gene data show CDR1 as LNHDA and CDR2 as SQIVND (reference sequence). The V gene lost 5 bases and the J gene lost 4 bases, with 11 bases spanning the gap. The CDR3 sequence is 13 residues long. The CDR3 DNA is TGTGCCAGTAGTCCACAGGGAAGCACTGAAGCTTTCTTT. Protein product: CASSPQGSTEAFF.

This clone occurred once. J is TRBJ2-3 and V is TRBV10-3, with 9 bases matching TRBD2. V gave up 7 bases and J gave up 4 bases; unmatched junction bases: 9. Germline assignment: CDR1 ENHRY and CDR2 SYGVKD. The CDR3 runs to 15 residues. This CDR3 is CAINVGGRASDTQYF. The CDR3 nucleotides read TGTGCCATCAATGTTGGCGGGAGGGCGTCAGATACGCAGTATTTT.

The chain uses TRBV10-1 and TRBJ2-2, with D perhaps matching TRBD1 (6 bases). The CDR3 covers 15 residues. Germline-derived CDR1 and CDR2 are WNHNN and SYGVQD (reference sequence). V lost 6 bases, J lost 2 bases, and 13 bases lay in between. The CDR3 loop is CASSMDSRNTGELFF. The CDR3 nucleotides read TGCGCCAGCAGCATGGACAGCAGAAACACCGGGGAGCTGTTTTTT.

The rearrangement uses TRBV28 and TRBJ1-3; no clear D. Germline V lookup: CDR1 MDHEN, CDR2 SYDVKM. Trimming cost V 1 base and J 4 bases, with 8 bases left between them. The CDR3 has 14 residues. The CDR3 protein is CASSLLRGGNTIYF. The CDR3 region has the DNA TGTGCCAGCAGTTTATTAAGAGGGGGAAACACCATATATTTT.

The chain combines TRBV5-4 with TRBJ2-7; 7 bases agree with TRBD1. After removal of 0 bases from V and 4 bases from J, the junction contained 10 bases not matched to a gene. The CDR3 spans 16 residues. CDR1 and CDR2 from the germline V gene are SGHNT and YYREEE (reference sequence). CDR3 protein: CASSLGSSGGTYEQYF. The CDR3 DNA follows: TGTGCCAGCAGCTTGGGATCGTCAGGGGGTACTTACGAGCAGTACTTC.

The chain has TRBV3-1 (or the pseudogene TRBV3-2) and TRBJ2-7, with 7 bases matching TRBD1. Germline V gene data show CDR1 as LGHDT and CDR2 as YNNKEL (reference sequence). The CDR3 is 15 residues long. Losses at the gene ends were 2 bases for V and 4 bases for J; bases not matched to a gene: 8. In nucleotides, the CDR3 is TGTGCCAGCAGCCAATTCGACAGGGTGGTGTACGAGCAGTACTTC. This translates into CASSQFDRVVYEQYF.

J is TRBJ2-7 and V is TRBV6-2 or TRBV6-3, with 9 bases matching TRBD1. This CDR3 has 15 amino acids. Looked up from germline, CDR1 is MNHEY and CDR2 is SVGEGT. V dropped 5 bases and J dropped 5; count of bases not matched to a gene: 10. The CDR3 bases are TGTGCCAGCAGTCGAACGGGACAGGGTTTCCACGAGCAGTACTTC. This encodes CASSRTGQGFHEQYF.

The genes are TRBV10-1 and TRBJ2-1; TRBD2 aligns across 11 bases. The ends lost 3 bases at V and 1 base at J; junction bases unmatched: 2. The CDR3 loop spans 16 amino acids. Germline CDR1 reads WNHNN; CDR2 reads SYGVQD (reference sequence). CDR3 amino acids: CASSELAGASYNEQFF. The CDR3 DNA reads TGCGCCAGCAGTGAACTAGCGGGAGCGTCCTACAATGAGCAGTTCTTC.

V is TRBV10-3 and J is TRBJ1-1; maybe TRBD1 (5 bases). This CDR3 region has 15 residues. Germline CDR1 and CDR2: ENHRY and SYGVKD. Between the trimmed V and J ends, which lost 4 bases and 1 base, there was a span of 13 bases. CDR3 bases: TGTGCCATCAGTGCGGTCCCTAGGGGGAACACTGAAGCTTTCTTT. It translates to CAISAVPRGNTEAFF.

V gene TRBV7-8 combines with J gene TRBJ1-1; no clear D gene. The germline CDR1 and CDR2 sequences are SGHVS and FQNEAQ. There are 14 residues in the CDR3. V gave up 5 bases and J gave up 4 bases, with 14 bases separating them. The CDR3 coding sequence is TGTGCCAGCAGCCGAGTGGGCAGATCCACTGAAGCTTTCTTT. This translates into CASSRVGRSTEAFF.

The chain combines TRBV7-2 with TRBJ2-5, with D perhaps matching TRBD2 (5 bases). Germline CDR1 and CDR2: SGHTA and FQGNSA. This CDR3 contains 14 residues. V lost 5 bases and J 6 bases, leaving 16 bases between the germline ends. CDR3 sequence: CASSAAWTGQTQYF. The CDR3 DNA is TGTGCCAGCAGCGCCGCGTGGACTGGGCAGACCCAGTACTTC.

The chain joins TRBV25-1 to TRBJ2-2; 7 bases are shared with TRBD1. Per germline, CDR1 MGHDK and CDR2 SYGVNS. The CDR3 runs to 15 residues. Trimming cost V 5 bases and J 4 bases; bases outside gene matches: 7. The CDR3 DNA follows: TGTGCCAGCAGTACCGACAGGGTAGCCACCGGGGAGCTGTTTTTT. Translated: CASSTDRVATGELFF.